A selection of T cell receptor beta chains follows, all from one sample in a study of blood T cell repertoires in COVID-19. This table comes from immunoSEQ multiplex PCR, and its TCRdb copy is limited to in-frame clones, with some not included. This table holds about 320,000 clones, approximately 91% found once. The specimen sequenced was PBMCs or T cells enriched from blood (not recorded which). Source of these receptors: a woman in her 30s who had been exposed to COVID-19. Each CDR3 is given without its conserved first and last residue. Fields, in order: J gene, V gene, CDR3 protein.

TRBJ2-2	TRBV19	ASTGTGGWTGELF
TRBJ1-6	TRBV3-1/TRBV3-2	ASSEGLVVNSPLH
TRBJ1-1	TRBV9	ASSGRDRYTEAF
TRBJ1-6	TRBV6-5	ASSYSRQGVLSPLH
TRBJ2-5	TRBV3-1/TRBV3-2	ASSTVRQQTQY
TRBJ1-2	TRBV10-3	AISEGGVGYGYT
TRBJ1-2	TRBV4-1	ASSQAHRVRGYT
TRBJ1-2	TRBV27	ASSFTGSGNGYT
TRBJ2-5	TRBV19	ASSIATGQKTQY
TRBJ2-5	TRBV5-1	ASSVDPGLEATQY
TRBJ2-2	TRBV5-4	ASTPGGGNTGELF
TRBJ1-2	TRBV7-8	ASSLMGQIFYT
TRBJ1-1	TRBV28	ASRDRVWESEAF
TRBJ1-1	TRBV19	ASIPLDRGRMAEAF
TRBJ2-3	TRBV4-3	ASSQETGTQY
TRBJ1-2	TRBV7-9	ASSPGQDLHGYT
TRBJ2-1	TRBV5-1	ASSTTGTAYNEQF
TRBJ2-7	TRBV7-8	ASSLNLWSSYEQY
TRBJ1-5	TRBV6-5	ASTDRGRIQPQH
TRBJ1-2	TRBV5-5	ASSLDPTSGGPYGYT
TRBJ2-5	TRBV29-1	SVIDPREETQY
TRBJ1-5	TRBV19	ASSIALNQPQH
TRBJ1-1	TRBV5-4	ASSLIPEEAF
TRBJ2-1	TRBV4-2	ASSPFLAGLYNEQF
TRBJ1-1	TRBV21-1	ASSQRRGRAEAF
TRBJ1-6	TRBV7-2	ASSLLANSPLH
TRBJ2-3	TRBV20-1	SAIGTDTQY
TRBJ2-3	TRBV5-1	ASRGGGGTDTQY
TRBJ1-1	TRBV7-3	ATSPTGSWTEAF
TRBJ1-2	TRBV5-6	ASRLGGRGGYT
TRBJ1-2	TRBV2	ASSDKDRIANYGYT
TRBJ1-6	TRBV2	ASTGSSYNSPLH
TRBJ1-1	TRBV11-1	ASSLVWGATEAF
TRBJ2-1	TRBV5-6	ASSLTSGGPDNEQF
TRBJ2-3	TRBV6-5	ASSWQGGLDTQY
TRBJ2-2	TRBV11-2	ASSLEGGGRTGELF
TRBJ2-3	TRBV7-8	ASSLPRADTQY
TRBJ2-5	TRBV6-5	ASSYLGGSQETQY
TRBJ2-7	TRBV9	ASSVGRNFNEQY
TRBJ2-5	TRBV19	ASRGRGGETQY
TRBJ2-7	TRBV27	ASSHVGTGEPEQY
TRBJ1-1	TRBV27	ASSFSLAGTEAF
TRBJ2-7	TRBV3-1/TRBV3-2	ASSPSGARSYEQY
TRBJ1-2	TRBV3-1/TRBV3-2	ASSQRQGPYPSYGYT
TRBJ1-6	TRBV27	ASRATRGPRVPLH
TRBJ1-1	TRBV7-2	ASSSGSRNTEAF
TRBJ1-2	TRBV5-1	ASSLVAGIDGYT
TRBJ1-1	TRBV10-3	AISGGQGFEAF
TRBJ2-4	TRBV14	ASSQDYSGNIQY
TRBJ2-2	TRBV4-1	ASSHGLAGGPNTGELF
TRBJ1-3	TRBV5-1	ASRGQGRSGNTIY
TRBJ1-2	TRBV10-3	AISEWGTTGDGYT
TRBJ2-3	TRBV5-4	ASSPGGPTGGDTQY
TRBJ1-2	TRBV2	ASRPTGSHYGYT
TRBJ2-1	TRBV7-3	ASSLRGTYNEQF